These 14 T cell receptor beta chains were all obtained from the same sample, sequenced in a study of blood T cell repertoires in COVID-19. The assay was immunoSEQ multiplex PCR, and TCRdb's table has in-frame clones only and misses some. The sample includes about 160,000 clones, 80% to 95% of them seen just once. Sequencing used peripheral blood. These receptor sequences come from a woman aged 50 to 65 with acute or convalescent COVID-19.

The chain is built from TRBV19 and TRBJ2-1; 9 bases line up with TRBD2. This CDR3 comprises 16 residues. Germline V gene data show CDR1 as LNHDA and CDR2 as SQIVND (reference sequence). V dropped 4 bases and J dropped 4; count of bases not matched to a gene: 8. The CDR3, as DNA: TGTGCCAGTAGTACCCGTGGTAGCGGGGGATACAATGAGCAGTTCTTC. Encoded protein: CASSTRGSGGYNEQFF.

The genes are TRBV27 and TRBJ1-2, with 8 nucleotides matching TRBD1. The V segment lost 6 bases and the J segment 4 bases; nucleotides outside the gene matches: 13. The CDR3 runs to 16 residues. CDR1 and CDR2 (germline): MNHEY, SMNVEV (reference sequence). The CDR3 DNA reads TGTGCCAGCAGAACGGACAGTGCAGGGACAGGCTATGGCTACACCTTC. Protein: CASRTDSAGTGYGYTF.

The chain uses TRBV11-2 and TRBJ1-1, with TRBD1 matching 9 bases. The V gene end was trimmed by 2 bases and the J gene end by 4 bases; junction bases not matched to a gene: 5. The CDR3 spans 15 residues. The germline gives CDR1 SGHAT, CDR2 FQNNGV. This CDR3 reads CASSLYLTGGTEAFF. CDR3 DNA: TGTGCCAGCAGCTTATACTTGACAGGGGGCACTGAAGCTTTCTTT.

The V call is TRBV7-2, the J call TRBJ1-4; unclear D gene. Germline CDR1 reads SGHTA; CDR2 reads FQGNSA. Trimming pared 2 bases from V and 11 bases from J, leaving 24 bases between. The CDR3 extends over 17 amino acids. Here the CDR3 DNA reads TGTGCCAGCAGCTTAAATCCTTTAGGACTCCCCATGTGGAAACTGTTTTTT. It translates to CASSLNPLGLPMWKLFF.

The chain couples TRBV15 to TRBJ1-3; no definite D call. The CDR3 runs to 15 residues. Between the trimmed V and J ends, which lost 4 bases and 5 bases, there was a span of 15 bases. Per the germline V gene, CDR1 is LNHNV and CDR2 is YYDKDF (reference sequence). CDR3 coding DNA: TGTGCCACCAGCATGTTCACGGGGAGTAGAAACACCATATATTTT. Amino acids: CATSMFTGSRNTIYF.

The CDR3 DNA is TGTGCCAGCAGCGCCGTCCCGGGACAGGATTCACCCCTCCACTTT. Encoded protein: CASSAVPGQDSPLHF. V is TRBV9 and J is TRBJ1-6; TRBD1 agrees at 8 bases. The CDR3 length is 15 residues. Germline CDR1 reads SGDLS; CDR2 reads YYNGEE. The V segment lost 3 bases and the J segment 8 bases; nucleotides outside the gene matches: 7.

The chain carries TRBV24-1 and TRBJ1-2; D uncertain. Per germline, CDR1 KGHDR and CDR2 SFDVKD. V was clipped by 3 bases and J by 4 bases, with 5 bases between them. The CDR3 runs to 12 residues. The CDR3 nucleotides read TGTGCCACCAGTGATGACACCTATGGCTACACCTTC. It yields the protein CATSDDTYGYTF.

J is TRBJ2-7 and V is TRBV24-1; 7 nucleotides align to TRBD1. Germline-derived CDR1 and CDR2 are KGHDR and SFDVKD. V shed 4 bases and J 2 bases; nucleotides not matched to a gene: 7. This CDR3 has 15 amino acids. The CDR3 sequence is CATSEVGGPTYEQYF. CDR3 DNA sequence: TGTGCCACCAGTGAGGTAGGGGGCCCCACCTACGAGCAGTACTTC.

The chain links TRBV11-2 to TRBJ2-1; D is possibly TRBD2 (7 bases). Deletions cut 3 bases from V and 1 base from J, with 22 bases between. CDR1 is SGHAT, CDR2 FQNNGV, per germline. This CDR3 is built from 19 residues. CDR3 in amino acids: CASSFPRGATHGSYNEQFF. The CDR3 nucleotides are TGTGCCAGCAGCTTCCCTCGGGGGGCGACCCACGGGTCCTACAATGAGCAGTTCTTC.

This chain uses TRBV29-1 with TRBJ1-1; tentatively, D is TRBD1 (6 bases). V lost 7 bases to trimming and J lost 6 bases, with 27 bases between them. The CDR3 has 16 amino acids. CDR1 is SQVTM and CDR2 is ANQGSEA in the germline V gene. The CDR3 DNA sequence: TGCAGCGCCCGCCCTGACCCCGGGACAATGTTCGCTGAAGCTTTCTTT. Protein product: CSARPDPGTMFAEAFF. The whole variable domain, remainder taken from reference TRBV29-1 and TRBJ1-1, is SAVISQKPSRDICQRGTSLTIQCQVDSQVTMMFWYRQQPGQSLTLIATANQGSEATYESGFVIDKFPISRPNLTFSTLTVSNMSPEDSSIYLCSARPDPGTMFAEAFFGQGTRLTVV.

The chain carries TRBV7-6 and TRBJ1-5; D gene uncertain. Germline CDR1 reads SGHVS; CDR2 reads FNYEAQ. The CDR3 consists of 14 residues. Trimming took off 2 bases at V and 9 bases at J, with 14 bases between the two ends. The CDR3: CASSLTELTGPQHF. CDR3 DNA sequence: TGTGCCAGCAGCTTAACGGAGCTCACTGGGCCCCAGCATTTT.

The chain combines TRBV24-1 with TRBJ2-7; 11 positions match TRBD1. The junction had 3 bases not matched to a gene; V was cut back by 3 bases and J by 3 bases. Germline V lookup: CDR1 KGHDR, CDR2 SFDVKD. The CDR3 is made up of 15 amino acids. CDR3 DNA: TGTGCCACCAGTGATACCGGGACAGGGGGCTACGAGCAGTACTTC. Translating it yields CATSDTGTGGYEQYF.

The chain recombines TRBV28 with TRBJ2-1; D gene ambiguous. The V end was cut by 3 bases, the J end by 10 bases, with 13 bases between. The CDR3 consists of 13 residues. CDR1 is MDHEN, CDR2 SYDVKM, per germline. The CDR3 DNA is TGTGCCAGCAGTTTCCCTCTTCTACCCGAGCAGTTCTTC. This encodes CASSFPLLPEQFF.

V gene TRBV4-3 combines with J gene TRBJ2-5, with 7 bases identical to TRBD2. CDR3 length equals 15 residues. The germline V gene has CDR1 LGHNA and CDR2 YSLEER. Trimming took 1 base from V and 5 from J; bases not matched to a gene: 7. The CDR3 region is CASSQGGGSSETQYF. The DNA for the CDR3 is TGCGCCAGCAGCCAAGGAGGCGGGAGCAGCGAGACCCAGTACTTC.